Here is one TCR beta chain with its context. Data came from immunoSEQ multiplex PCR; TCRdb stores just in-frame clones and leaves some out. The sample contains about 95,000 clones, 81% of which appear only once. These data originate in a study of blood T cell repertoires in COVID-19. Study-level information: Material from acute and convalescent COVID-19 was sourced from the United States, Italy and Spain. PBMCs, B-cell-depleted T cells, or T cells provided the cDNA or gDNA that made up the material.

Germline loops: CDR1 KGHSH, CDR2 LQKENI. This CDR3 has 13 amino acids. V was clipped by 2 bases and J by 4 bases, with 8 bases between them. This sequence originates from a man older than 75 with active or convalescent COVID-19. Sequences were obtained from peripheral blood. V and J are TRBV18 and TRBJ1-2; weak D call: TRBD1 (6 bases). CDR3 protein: CASSPGGGYGYTF. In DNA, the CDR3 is TGTGCCAGCTCACCAGGGGGCGGCTATGGCTACACCTTC.